The 23 T cell receptor beta chains below were found in one sample sequenced in a study of T cell repertoires in ileal Crohn's disease. Using immunoSEQ multiplex PCR, the repertoire was profiled, and TCRdb retains in-frame clones only, with some absent. The sample has about 17,000 clones, just over 70% seen once. What was sequenced was ileal tissue. These receptors were taken from an adult with Crohn's disease.

The V gene is TRBV6-5, the J gene TRBJ2-7; D is possibly TRBD1 (5 bases). The germline V and J ends were trimmed by 2 bases and 5 bases, with 13 bases remaining between them. Germline V gene data show CDR1 as MNHEY and CDR2 as SVGAGI. The CDR3 has 14 amino acids. CDR3 in amino acids: CASSYTDTFDEQYF. For the CDR3, the DNA is TGTGCCAGCAGTTACACGGACACGTTCGACGAGCAGTACTTC.

This rearrangement joins TRBV2 to TRBJ2-5; no clear D. The CDR3 runs 12 residues. Trimming stripped 6 bases from V and 0 bases from J, with 5 bases between. Germline V gene data show CDR1 as SNHLY and CDR2 as FYNNEI. Written as DNA, the CDR3 is TGTGCCAGCAGGACATACCAAGAGACCCAGTACTTC. Translation: CASRTYQETQYF. Full variable domain (outside the CDR3, taken from reference TRBV2 and TRBJ2-5): EPEVTQTPSHQVTQMGQEVILRCVPISNHLYFYWYRQILGQKVEFLVSFYNNEISEKSEIFDDQFSVERPDGSNFTLKIRSTKLEDSAMYFCASRTYQETQYFGPGTRLLVL.

This sequence joins TRBV11-3 and TRBJ1-5, with no clear D. This CDR3 has 12 amino acids. CDR1 is SGHNT and CDR2 is YENEEA in the germline V gene. V was pared by 3 bases and J by 5 bases, with 5 bases between. CDR3 bases: TGTGCCAGCAGCTTCAATGATCAGCCCCAGCATTTT. This sequence encodes CASSFNDQPQHF.

This sequence joins TRBV6-4 and TRBJ2-2; the match to TRBD2 covers 13 bases. J gave up 0 bases and V 0 bases, and 1 base lay outside the gene matches. The CDR3 is made up of 18 amino acids. The germline gives CDR1 MRHNA, CDR2 SNTAGT. The CDR3 protein is CASSDSTSGGSNTGELFF. The DNA of the CDR3 is TGTGCCAGCAGTGACTCGACTAGCGGGGGGTCGAACACCGGGGAGCTGTTTTTT.

This clone was detected a few times. As DNA, the CDR3 is TGCGCCAGCAGCCGGACAGGGGACACTGAAGCTTTCTTT. Translation gives CASSRTGDTEAFF. The chain employs TRBV4-1 and TRBJ1-1; 9 bases map to TRBD1. Per germline, CDR1 MGHRA and CDR2 YSYEKL. This CDR3 is built from 13 residues. V trimming: 4 bases; J trimming: 3 bases; junction bases outside the gene matches: 0.

The genes are TRBV11-3 and TRBJ2-5; 9 nucleotides match TRBD2. Germline values: CDR1 SGHNT, CDR2 YENEEA. The CDR3 has 15 amino acids. V lost 3 bases, J lost 2 bases, and 4 bases stayed unmatched. CDR3 amino acids: CASSFGLAGQETQYF. The CDR3 DNA is TGTGCCAGCAGCTTTGGCCTAGCGGGACAAGAGACCCAGTACTTC.

This clone has more than one count but fewer than ten. V and J are TRBV2 and TRBJ2-7; TRBD1 agrees at 7 bases. The germline gives CDR1 SNHLY, CDR2 FYNNEI. V was pared by 5 bases and J by 4 bases, with 8 bases of the junction left unmatched. The CDR3 is 14 amino acids. The CDR3 is CASSKGQPTYEQYF. Here the CDR3 DNA reads TGTGCCAGCAGTAAGGGACAGCCTACTTACGAGCAGTACTTC.

The chain recombines TRBV6-1 with TRBJ2-1; TRBD2 is a possible D gene (6 bases). The germline gives CDR1 MNHNS, CDR2 SASEGT. The V gene lost 5 bases and the J gene lost 8 bases, with 10 bases spanning the gap. CDR3 size: 12 residues. As DNA, the CDR3 is TGTGCCAGCAGTCGGGGGAGCGATGAGCAGTTCTTC. This sequence encodes CASSRGSDEQFF.

The CDR3 bases are TGTGCCAGCAAGGCCTTAGCGGGATTCGACTACGAGCAGTACTTC. This sequence encodes CASKALAGFDYEQYF. The chain links TRBV6-1 to TRBJ2-5; TRBD2 matches 8 bases. The J call is doubtful: the DNA matches TRBJ2-7 better. The CDR3 loop spans 15 amino acids. CDR1 is MNHNS, CDR2 SASEGT, per germline.

This clone showed up just a few times. Other nucleotide sequences from this sample produce the same CDR3. The chain joins TRBV6-4 to TRBJ2-3; 11 nucleotides line up with TRBD2. After removal of 0 bases from V and 4 bases from J, the junction contained 0 bases not matched to a gene. The CDR3 covers 15 residues. CDR1 is MRHNA, CDR2 SNTAGT, per germline. The CDR3 nucleotides are TGTGCCAGCAGTGACTCTAGCGGGGGGGCAGATACGCAGTATTTT. This codes for CASSDSSGGADTQYF.

This chain joins TRBV5-4 and TRBJ2-7; 9 nucleotides align to TRBD1. The CDR3 extends over 14 amino acids. The junction had 2 bases not matched to a gene; V was cut back by 0 bases and J by 4 bases. Germline V gene data show CDR1 as SGHNT and CDR2 as YYREEE (reference sequence). CDR3 nucleotides: TGTGCCAGCAGCTTGGCGGGACAGGGATACGAGCAGTACTTC. It yields the protein CASSLAGQGYEQYF.

This sequence joins TRBV7-2 and TRBJ2-1, with 8 bases lining up with TRBD2. Germline CDR1 SGHTA, CDR2 FQGNSA. CDR3 length: 13 amino acids. Losses at the gene ends were 6 bases for V and 8 bases for J; bases not matched to a gene: 6. Written as DNA, the CDR3 is TGTGCCAGCAGTCGGACTAGCCCCCATGAGCAGTTCTTC. Its protein is CASSRTSPHEQFF.

V usage is TRBV11-1 and J usage is TRBJ2-7, with D possibly being TRBD1 (5 bases). CDR1 and CDR2 (germline): SGHAT, FQDESV (reference sequence). The ends were cut back, 3 bases at V and 3 bases at J, with 9 bases in the middle. The CDR3 covers 13 residues. DNA of the CDR3: TGTGCCAGCAGCTTCACGACAGACTACGAGCAGTACTTC. Its protein is CASSFTTDYEQYF.

V is TRBV2 and J is TRBJ1-5; the match to TRBD1 covers 10 bases. The CDR3 extends over 18 amino acids. With V trimmed by 7 bases and J by 0 bases, 12 bases remained unmatched. CDR1 is SNHLY, CDR2 FYNNEI, per germline. The CDR3 nucleotides are TGTGCCAGCAATGGGGGGACAGGGGAGGGGTATAGCAATCAGCCCCAGCATTTT. This encodes CASNGGTGEGYSNQPQHF. Full variable domain (rest looked up from reference TRBV2 and TRBJ1-5): EPEVTQTPSHQVTQMGQEVILRCVPISNHLYFYWYRQILGQKVEFLVSFYNNEISEKSEIFDDQFSVERPDGSNFTLKIRSTKLEDSAMYFCASNGGTGEGYSNQPQHFGDGTRLSIL.

V is TRBV11-2 and J is TRBJ2-7, with D perhaps matching TRBD1 (6 bases). Trimming removed 4 bases from V and 3 bases from J, with 13 bases in between. CDR3 size: 14 residues. CDR1 and CDR2 from the germline V gene are SGHAT and FQNNGV. The chain's CDR3 is CASSWTDSSYEQYF. As DNA, the CDR3 is TGTGCCAGCAGCTGGACGGACAGCAGCTACGAGCAGTACTTC.

The chain links TRBV5-1 to TRBJ2-2, with a tentative D call TRBD1 (6 bases). Per germline, CDR1 SGHRS and CDR2 YFSETQ. The CDR3 consists of 16 residues. Trimming pared 0 bases from V and 4 bases from J, leaving 13 bases between. The CDR3 DNA reads as TGCGCCAGCAGCTTGGACAGGGTATTGGGCACCGGGGAGCTGTTTTTT. Translation gives CASSLDRVLGTGELFF.

The chain carries TRBV30 and TRBJ2-7, with TRBD1 matching 7 bases. This CDR3 region has 12 residues. V lost 5 bases to trimming and J lost 0 bases; unmatched junction nucleotides: 1. From germline, CDR1 is GTSNPN and CDR2 SVGIG (reference sequence). CDR3 nucleotide sequence: TGTGCCTGGGGGACAGTCTCCTACGAGCAGTACTTC. Its translation is CAWGTVSYEQYF.

The chain uses TRBV30 and TRBJ1-2; D is perhaps TRBD1 (6 bases). The V gene lost 3 bases and the J gene lost 3 bases, with 14 bases spanning the gap. This CDR3 contains 14 residues. CDR1 and CDR2 (germline): GTSNPN, SVGIG (reference sequence). In DNA, the CDR3 is TGTGCCTGGAGGCCAACAGGGCTGGACTATGGCTACACCTTC. Translation: CAWRPTGLDYGYTF.

The chain links TRBV5-1 to TRBJ2-7, with D tentatively TRBD2 (5 bases). V dropped 2 bases and J dropped 5 bases, with 11 bases sitting between them. Germline V gene sequence: CDR1 SGHRS, CDR2 YFSETQ. The CDR3 is made up of 13 amino acids. The CDR3 sequence: CASSFPGEDEQYF. DNA of the CDR3: TGCGCCAGCAGCTTTCCCGGGGAAGACGAGCAGTACTTC.

In this sample, this clone turned up once. The chain uses TRBV12-5 and TRBJ2-4; 7 bases are shared with TRBD1. Germline V CDR1 and CDR2: LGHNT, FRNRAP. The CDR3 contains 16 residues. V shed 5 bases and J 1 base; nucleotides not matched to a gene: 8. The DNA of the CDR3 is TGTGCTAGTGGTAGGTCAGGGGGAATTGCCAAAAACATTCAGTACTTC. This encodes CASGRSGGIAKNIQYF. The variable domain in full, with the rest retrieved from reference TRBV12-5 and TRBJ2-4, is DARVTQTPRHKVTEMGQEVTMRCQPILGHNTVFWYRQTMMQGLELLAYFRNRAPLDDSGMPKDRFSAEMPDATLATLKIQPSEPRDSAVYFCASGRSGGIAKNIQYFGAGTRLSVL.

Points on this clone: Other DNA sequences in this sample translate to the same CDR3. V is TRBV14 and J is TRBJ1-2, with a tentative D call TRBD1 (5 bases). The CDR3 has 13 amino acids. Trimming stripped 4 bases from V and 4 bases from J, with 10 bases between. Germline V lookup: CDR1 SGHDN, CDR2 FVKESK. In DNA form, the CDR3 reads TGTGCCAGCAGCCCGGGGGTCTCCTATGGCTACACCTTC. It is translated as CASSPGVSYGYTF. The full variable domain, in which reference TRBV14 and TRBJ1-2 provide the parts outside the CDR3, is EAGVTQFPSHSVIEKGQTVTLRCDPISGHDNLYWYRRVMGKEIKFLLHFVKESKQDESGMPNNRFLAERTGGTYSTLKVQPAELEDSGVYFCASSPGVSYGYTFGSGTRLTVV.

The J gene is TRBJ2-7, the V gene TRBV18; TRBD1 might be the D (5 bases). Per the germline V gene, CDR1 is KGHSH and CDR2 is LQKENI. The CDR3 totals 15 residues. The V end lost 1 base, the J end lost 0 bases, and 10 bases lay between the germline ends. Here the CDR3 reads CASSPLGQGSYEQYF. The DNA of the CDR3 is TGTGCCAGCTCACCACTGGGGCAGGGCTCCTACGAGCAGTACTTC.

The rearrangement joins TRBV7-9 to TRBJ1-1; D may be TRBD1 (5 bases). Between the trimmed V and J ends, which lost 4 bases and 1 base, there was a span of 10 bases. CDR3 length equals 14 residues. The germline CDR1 and CDR2 sequences are SEHNR and FQNEAQ (reference sequence). CDR3 protein: CASSSLQGNTEAFF. DNA for the CDR3: TGTGCCAGCAGCTCACTCCAGGGGAACACTGAAGCTTTCTTT.